This T cell receptor (beta chain) was recorded in a study of blood T cell repertoires in COVID-19. Study background: Material from acute and convalescent COVID-19 was sourced from the United States, Italy and Spain.

Data came from immunoSEQ multiplex PCR; TCRdb stores just in-frame clones and leaves some out. This sample has 130,000 to 150,000 clones, with approximately 86% found just once. This CDR3 region has 14 residues. The V and J ends lost 7 bases and 6 bases, in that order; junction bases with no gene match: 9. Germline loops: CDR1 MDHEN, CDR2 SYDVKM. This chain uses TRBV28 with TRBJ1-2; the match to TRBD1 covers 9 bases. Sequencing used peripheral blood. The receptor was derived from a woman aged 40 to 50 with active or convalescent COVID-19. The CDR3 DNA reads as TGTGCCAGCACCCTGGACAGGGGTATCGATGGCTACACCTTC. As protein: CASTLDRGIDGYTF.